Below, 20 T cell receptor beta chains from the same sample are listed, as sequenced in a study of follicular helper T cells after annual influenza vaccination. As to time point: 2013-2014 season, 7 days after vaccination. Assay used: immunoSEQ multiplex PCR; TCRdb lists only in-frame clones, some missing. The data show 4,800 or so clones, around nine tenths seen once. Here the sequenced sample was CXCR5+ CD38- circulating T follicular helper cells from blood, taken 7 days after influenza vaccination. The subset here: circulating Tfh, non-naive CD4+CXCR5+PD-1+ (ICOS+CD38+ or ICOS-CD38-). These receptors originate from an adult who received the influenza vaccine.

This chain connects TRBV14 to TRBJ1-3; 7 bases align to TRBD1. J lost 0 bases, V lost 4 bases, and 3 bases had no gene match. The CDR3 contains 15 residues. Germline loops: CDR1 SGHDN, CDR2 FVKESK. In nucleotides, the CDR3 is TGTGCCAGCAGCCCATGGGACAGCTCTGGAAACACCATATATTTT. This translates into CASSPWDSSGNTIYF.

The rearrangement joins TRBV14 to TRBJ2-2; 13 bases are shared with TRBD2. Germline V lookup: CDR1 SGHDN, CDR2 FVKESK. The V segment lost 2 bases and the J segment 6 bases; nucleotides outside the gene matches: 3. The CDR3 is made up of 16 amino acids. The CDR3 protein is CASSQRTSGSAGELFF. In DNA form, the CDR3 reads TGTGCCAGCAGCCAACGGACTAGCGGGAGTGCCGGGGAGCTGTTTTTT.

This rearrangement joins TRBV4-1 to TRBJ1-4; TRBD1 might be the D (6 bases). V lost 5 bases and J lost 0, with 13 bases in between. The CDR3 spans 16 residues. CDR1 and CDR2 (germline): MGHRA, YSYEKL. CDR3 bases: TGCGCCAGCAGCGCCAGCAGGGGACCAACTAATGAAAAACTGTTTTTT. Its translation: CASSASRGPTNEKLFF.

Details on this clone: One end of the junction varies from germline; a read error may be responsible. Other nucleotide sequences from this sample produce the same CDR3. CDR3 residues: CASSQDRPGRYNSPLHF. For the CDR3, the DNA is TGTGCCAGCAGCCAAGATCGGCCAGGCCGGTATAATTCCCCCCTCCACTTT. This rearrangement joins TRBV14 to TRBJ1-6; D is undetermined. Germline CDR1 SGHDN, CDR2 FVKESK. The CDR3 runs 17 residues.

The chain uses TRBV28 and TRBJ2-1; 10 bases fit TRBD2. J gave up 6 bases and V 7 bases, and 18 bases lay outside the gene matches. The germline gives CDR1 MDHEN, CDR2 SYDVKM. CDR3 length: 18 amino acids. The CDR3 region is CASKMGTSAGDIGNEQFF. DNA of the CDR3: TGTGCCAGCAAAATGGGGACTAGCGCCGGAGATATAGGCAATGAGCAGTTCTTC.

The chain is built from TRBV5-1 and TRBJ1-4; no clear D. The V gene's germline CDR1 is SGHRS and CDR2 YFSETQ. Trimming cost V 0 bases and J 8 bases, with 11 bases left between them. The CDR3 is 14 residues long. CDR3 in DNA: TGCGCCAGCAGCTTGGGAGGGTTCAACGAAAAACTGTTTTTT. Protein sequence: CASSLGGFNEKLFF.

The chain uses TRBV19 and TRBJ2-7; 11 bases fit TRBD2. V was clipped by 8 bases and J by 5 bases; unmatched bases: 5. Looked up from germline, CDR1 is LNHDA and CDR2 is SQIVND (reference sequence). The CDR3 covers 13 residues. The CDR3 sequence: CASATSGRNEQYF. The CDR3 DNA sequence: TGTGCCAGTGCAACTAGCGGGAGAAACGAGCAGTACTTC.

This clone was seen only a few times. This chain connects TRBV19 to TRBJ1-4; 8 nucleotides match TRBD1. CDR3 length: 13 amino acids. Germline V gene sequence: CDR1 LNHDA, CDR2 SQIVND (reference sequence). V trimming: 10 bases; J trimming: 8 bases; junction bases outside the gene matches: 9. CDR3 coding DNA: TGTGCCACCTCGGACAGGGTCAACGAAAAACTGTTTTTT. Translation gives CATSDRVNEKLFF.

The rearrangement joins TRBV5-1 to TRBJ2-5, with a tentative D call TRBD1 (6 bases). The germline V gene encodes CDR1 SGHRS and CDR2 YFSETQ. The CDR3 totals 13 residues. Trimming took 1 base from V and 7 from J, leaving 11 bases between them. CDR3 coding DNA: TGCGCCAGCAGCTTGAACAGGGAAATGACCCAGTACTTC. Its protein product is CASSLNREMTQYF.

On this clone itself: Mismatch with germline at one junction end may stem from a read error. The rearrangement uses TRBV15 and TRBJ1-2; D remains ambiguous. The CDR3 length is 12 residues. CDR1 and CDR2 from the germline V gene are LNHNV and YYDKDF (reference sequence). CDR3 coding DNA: TGTGCCACCAGCACCAGTAACTATGGCTACGCCTTC. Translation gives CATSTSNYGYAF.

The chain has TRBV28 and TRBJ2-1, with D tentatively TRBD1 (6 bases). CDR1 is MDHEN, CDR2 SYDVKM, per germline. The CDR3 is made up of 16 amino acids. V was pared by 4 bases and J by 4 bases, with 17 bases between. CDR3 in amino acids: CASSSASGHQYNEQFF. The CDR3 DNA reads TGTGCCAGCAGTTCTGCCTCGGGACATCAATACAATGAGCAGTTCTTC.

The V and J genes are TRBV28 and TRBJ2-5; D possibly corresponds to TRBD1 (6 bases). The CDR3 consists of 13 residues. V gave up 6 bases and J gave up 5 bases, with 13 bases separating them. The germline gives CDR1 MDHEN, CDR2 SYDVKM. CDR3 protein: CASSRTVGETQYF. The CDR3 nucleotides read TGTGCCAGCAGCCGGACAGTTGGGGAGACCCAGTACTTC.

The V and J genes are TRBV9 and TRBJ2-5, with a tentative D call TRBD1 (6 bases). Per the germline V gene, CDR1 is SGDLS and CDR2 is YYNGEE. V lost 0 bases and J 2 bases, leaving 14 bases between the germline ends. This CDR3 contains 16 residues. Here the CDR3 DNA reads TGTGCCAGCAGCGTAGAGGGGACAAGTCGTCAAGAGACCCAGTACTTC. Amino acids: CASSVEGTSRQETQYF.

CDR3 bases: TGTGCCAGCAGTGTCTCAGGGCCCTCCTACGAGCAGTACTTC. Protein product: CASSVSGPSYEQYF. The chain recombines TRBV2 with TRBJ2-7; maybe TRBD1 (5 bases). The germline gives CDR1 SNHLY, CDR2 FYNNEI. CDR3 length equals 14 residues. Trimming removed 4 bases from V and 0 bases from J, with 10 bases in between.

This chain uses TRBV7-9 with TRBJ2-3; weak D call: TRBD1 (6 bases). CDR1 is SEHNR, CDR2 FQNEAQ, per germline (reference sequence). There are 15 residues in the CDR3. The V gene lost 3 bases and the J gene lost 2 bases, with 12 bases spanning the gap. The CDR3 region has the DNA TGTGCCAGCAGCTTGGGGACAAGGAACACAGATACGCAGTATTTT. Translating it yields CASSLGTRNTDTQYF.

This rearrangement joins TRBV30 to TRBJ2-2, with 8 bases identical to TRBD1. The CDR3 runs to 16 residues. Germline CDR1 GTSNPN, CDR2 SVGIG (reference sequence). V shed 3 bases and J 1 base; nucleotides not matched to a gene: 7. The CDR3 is CAWSPRTGRNTGELFF. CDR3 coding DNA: TGTGCCTGGAGCCCCCGGACAGGGAGGAACACCGGGGAGCTGTTTTTT.

The CDR3 DNA reads as TGTGCCAGCAGTGGCAGACAGGGCCTGATCCATGAGCAGTTCTTC. It codes for CASSGRQGLIHEQFF. V usage is TRBV27 and J usage is TRBJ2-1; TRBD1 matches at 7 bases. CDR1 and CDR2 (germline): MNHEY, SMNVEV (reference sequence). CDR3 length equals 15 residues. The J segment lost 8 bases and the V segment lost 5 bases, leaving 12 bases of the junction unmatched.

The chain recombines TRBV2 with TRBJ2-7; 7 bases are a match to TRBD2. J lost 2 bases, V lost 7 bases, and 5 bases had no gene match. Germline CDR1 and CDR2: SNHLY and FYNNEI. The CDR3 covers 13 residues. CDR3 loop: CASKSGETYEQYF. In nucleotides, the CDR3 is TGTGCCAGCAAAAGCGGGGAGACCTACGAGCAGTACTTC.

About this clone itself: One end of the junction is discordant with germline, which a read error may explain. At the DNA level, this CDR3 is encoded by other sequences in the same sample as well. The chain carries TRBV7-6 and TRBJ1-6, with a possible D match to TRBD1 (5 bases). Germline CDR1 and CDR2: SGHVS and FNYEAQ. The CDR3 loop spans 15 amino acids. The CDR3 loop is CASSLVGGGNSPLHF. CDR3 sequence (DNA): TGTGCCAGCAGCTTAGTTGGTGGGGGGAATTCCCCCCTCCACTTT. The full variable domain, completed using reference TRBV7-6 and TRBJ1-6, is GAGVSQSPRYKVTKRGQDVALRCDPISGHVSLYWYRQALGQGPEFLTYFNYEAQQDKSGLPNDRFSAERPEGSISTLTIQRTEQRDSAMYRCASSLVGGGNSPLHFGNGTRLTVT.

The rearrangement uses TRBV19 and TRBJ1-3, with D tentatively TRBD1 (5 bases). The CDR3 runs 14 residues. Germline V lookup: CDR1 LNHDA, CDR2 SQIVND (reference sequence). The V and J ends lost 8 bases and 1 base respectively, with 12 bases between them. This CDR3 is CASRTRQSGNTIYF. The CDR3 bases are TGTGCCAGTCGTACCCGACAGTCTGGAAACACCATATATTTT.